These 26 T cell receptor beta chains were sequenced from one sample in a study of blood T cell repertoires in COVID-19. Assay used: immunoSEQ multiplex PCR; TCRdb lists only in-frame clones, some missing. The sample has 220,000 or so clones; 70% to 90% are singletons. Specimen: peripheral blood. The receptors were gathered from a man aged 45 to 65 who had recovered from COVID-19.

This chain joins TRBV7-9 and TRBJ2-5; 7 bases line up with TRBD1. Germline lookup yields CDR1 SEHNR and CDR2 FQNEAQ (reference sequence). The CDR3 is made up of 17 amino acids. V gave up 0 bases and J gave up 1 base; unmatched junction bases: 8. Here the CDR3 reads CASSLAGPTGLQETQYF. In nucleotides, the CDR3 is TGTGCCAGCAGCTTAGCGGGGCCGACAGGGCTCCAAGAGACCCAGTACTTC.

In this sample, this clone turned up once. The rearrangement uses TRBV7-9 and TRBJ2-2; tentatively, D is TRBD2 (5 bases). The germline V gene encodes CDR1 SEHNR and CDR2 FQNEAQ (reference sequence). The CDR3 sequence is 16 residues long. V was clipped by 5 bases and J by 6 bases, with 19 bases between them. CDR3 in DNA: TGTGCCAGCAGCCCAAGAGATCTACTAGTTTCCGGGGAGCTGTTTTTT. Its protein is CASSPRDLLVSGELFF. The full variable domain, in which reference TRBV7-9 and TRBJ2-2 provide the parts outside the CDR3, is DTGVSQNPRHKITKRGQNVTFRCDPISEHNRLYWYRQTLGQGPEFLTYFQNEAQLEKSRLLSDRFSAERPKGSFSTLEIQRTEQGDSAMYLCASSPRDLLVSGELFFGEGSRLTVL.

Concerning this clone: Additional DNA sequences in this sample encode the identical CDR3. V usage is TRBV5-8 and J usage is TRBJ2-5; 7 bases are a match to TRBD1. V lost 0 bases, J lost 3 bases, and 5 bases stayed unmatched. CDR3 length: 15 amino acids. Germline values: CDR1 SGHTS, CDR2 YDEGEE. The CDR3 nucleotides read TGTGCCAGCAGCTTGGAGGGGGCGTGGGAAGAGACCCAGTACTTC. This gives the protein CASSLEGAWEETQYF.

The rearrangement links TRBV4-1 to TRBJ1-4, with D perhaps TRBD1 (6 bases). V gave up 0 bases and J gave up 5 bases, with 10 bases separating them. The CDR3 is made up of 15 amino acids. CDR1 is MGHRA, CDR2 YSYEKL, per germline. CDR3 sequence reads: CASSQEAGANEKLFF. The CDR3 coding sequence is TGCGCCAGCAGCCAAGAGGCAGGGGCCAATGAAAAACTGTTTTTT.

The rearrangement uses TRBV19 and TRBJ1-4; maybe TRBD1 (6 bases). This CDR3 has 15 amino acids. Germline V gene data show CDR1 as LNHDA and CDR2 as SQIVND (reference sequence). V lost 5 bases and J lost 6, with 16 bases in between. This CDR3 is CASSGPGGKDEKLFF. The CDR3, as DNA: TGTGCCAGTAGTGGCCCGGGGGGCAAGGATGAAAAACTGTTTTTT.

The CDR3 is CASSHLRTLYNEQFF. CDR3 in DNA: TGTGCCAGCAGCCACCTCCGGACACTCTACAATGAGCAGTTCTTC. The chain carries TRBV7-9 and TRBJ2-1; possible D gene TRBD1, 5 bases. Between the trimmed V and J ends, which lost 5 bases and 3 bases, there was a span of 14 bases. The CDR3 spans 15 residues. CDR1 is SEHNR and CDR2 is FQNEAQ in the germline V gene (reference sequence).

The chain is built from TRBV7-9 and TRBJ1-4; TRBD1 matches at 10 bases. With V trimmed by 6 bases and J by 6 bases, 4 bases remained unmatched. The CDR3 runs to 14 residues. From germline, CDR1 is SEHNR and CDR2 FQNEAQ (reference sequence). CDR3: CASRRGTGDEKLFF. Written as DNA, the CDR3 is TGTGCCAGCAGGCGAGGGACAGGGGATGAAAAACTGTTTTTT.

This clone was recorded a few times. The CDR3: CASRRTSGTQYF. Here the CDR3 DNA reads TGTGCCAGCAGGAGGACTAGCGGGACCCAGTACTTC. This rearrangement joins TRBV2 to TRBJ2-5; 10 bases are a match to TRBD2. The germline V gene encodes CDR1 SNHLY and CDR2 FYNNEI. V lost 6 bases to trimming and J lost 7 bases; unmatched junction nucleotides: 2. CDR3 length equals 12 residues.

The chain combines TRBV30 with TRBJ1-1, with 7 bases lining up with TRBD1. CDR3 length equals 13 residues. Germline V gives CDR1 GTSNPN, CDR2 SVGIG (reference sequence). The V gene end was trimmed by 8 bases and the J gene end by 1 base; junction bases not matched to a gene: 7. The CDR3 loop reads CAGDRAGNTEAFF. In DNA, the CDR3 is TGTGCCGGCGACAGGGCGGGGAACACTGAAGCTTTCTTT.

This rearrangement joins TRBV15 to TRBJ1-5; tentatively, D is TRBD1 (6 bases). V was pared by 3 bases and J by 2 bases, with 14 bases between. CDR3 size: 16 residues. Germline lookup yields CDR1 LNHNV and CDR2 YYDKDF (reference sequence). This CDR3 reads CATSSKQGIRNQPQHF. The CDR3 nucleotides are TGTGCCACCAGCAGTAAACAGGGAATACGCAATCAGCCCCAGCATTTT.

CDR3 sequence (DNA): TGTGCCGCGCCGGGGGGGGTCCCTAACTATGGCTACACCTTC. Translation gives CAAPGGVPNYGYTF. The chain joins TRBV30 to TRBJ1-2, with D perhaps matching TRBD1 (5 bases). The CDR3 consists of 14 residues. Trimming shortened V by 8 bases and J by 0 bases, and 16 bases separated the two germline ends. CDR1 GTSNPN and CDR2 SVGIG come from the germline V gene (reference sequence).

Written as DNA, the CDR3 is TGTGCCAGCAGTGTGGACATAAGCACAGATACGCAGTATTTT. This translates into CASSVDISTDTQYF. The rearrangement links TRBV6-4 to TRBJ2-3, with D tentatively TRBD1 (5 bases). The CDR3 length is 14 residues. CDR1 is MRHNA, CDR2 SNTAGT, per germline. Trimming took 4 bases from V and 0 from J, leaving 8 bases between them.

The chain joins TRBV19 to TRBJ2-1; 12 nucleotides align to TRBD2. The CDR3 is 16 amino acids. V shed 4 bases and J 5 bases; nucleotides not matched to a gene: 6. From germline, CDR1 is LNHDA and CDR2 SQIVND (reference sequence). As DNA, the CDR3 is TGTGCCAGTAGTACACCGGGACTAGCGGGCCACAATGAGCAGTTCTTC. It is translated as CASSTPGLAGHNEQFF. Looking up the rest from reference TRBV19 and TRBJ2-1 gives the full variable domain: DGGITQSPKYLFRKEGQNVTLSCEQNLNHDAMYWYRQDPGQGLRLIYYSQIVNDFQKGDIAEGYSVSREKKESFPLTVTSAQKNPTAFYLCASSTPGLAGHNEQFFGPGTRLTVL.

This clone was recorded only once. The rearrangement uses TRBV3-1 (or the pseudogene TRBV3-2) and TRBJ2-7, with 8 bases lining up with TRBD2. V was clipped by 4 bases and J by 4 bases; unmatched bases: 6. The CDR3 is 14 amino acids. Germline loops: CDR1 LGHDT, CDR2 YNNKEL (reference sequence). The CDR3 sequence is CASSPVAGSYEQYF. CDR3 nucleotides: TGTGCCAGCAGCCCGGTAGCGGGAAGTTACGAGCAGTACTTC.

The rearrangement uses TRBV29-1 and TRBJ2-7; 8 bases line up with TRBD2. Germline V gives CDR1 SQVTM, CDR2 ANQGSEA. CDR3 length equals 16 residues. The trim removed 6 bases at V and 0 bases at J, leaving 13 bases unmatched. This CDR3 reads CSVAGLAGGSSYEQYF. The CDR3 bases are TGCAGCGTCGCCGGGCTAGCGGGCGGGAGCTCCTACGAGCAGTACTTC.

V and J are TRBV18 and TRBJ2-4; D is ambiguous. Germline V gives CDR1 KGHSH, CDR2 LQKENI. The CDR3 sequence is 15 residues long. Trimming shortened V by 3 bases and J by 3 bases, and 12 bases separated the two germline ends. The DNA of the CDR3 is TGTGCCAGCTCACCTCGACAATCTTTCAAAAACATTCAGTACTTC. Its protein is CASSPRQSFKNIQYF.

This chain joins TRBV19 and TRBJ2-1; 11 nucleotides match TRBD2. Trimming took 3 bases from V and 8 from J; bases not matched to a gene: 6. The CDR3 is 15 amino acids. Germline CDR1 is LNHDA and CDR2 is SQIVND (reference sequence). DNA of the CDR3: TGTGCCAGTAGTATCCGACTAGCGGGGACGGATGAGCAGTTCTTC. Translating it yields CASSIRLAGTDEQFF.

This clone was observed once. The CDR3 reads CASSLRTGGNTQYF. In DNA form, the CDR3 reads TGTGCCAGCAGTTTAAGGACAGGGGGGAATACGCAGTATTTT. This chain joins TRBV27 and TRBJ2-3; 10 bases map to TRBD1. The CDR3 contains 14 residues. Germline assignment: CDR1 MNHEY and CDR2 SMNVEV (reference sequence). V shed 2 bases, J shed 7 bases, and the junction held 3 bases outside the gene matches.

J is TRBJ2-7 and V is TRBV5-1; TRBD2 might be the D (6 bases). CDR1 is SGHRS and CDR2 is YFSETQ in the germline V gene. Trimming removed 4 bases at V and 2 bases at J, with 22 bases between. This CDR3 is built from 17 residues. The CDR3 DNA sequence: TGCGCCAGCAGCCTGGGCCCGACTAGATCGACCCCCTACGAGCAGTACTTC. Translated, it gives CASSLGPTRSTPYEQYF.

CDR3 amino acids: CASSRRLQDTSKNIQYF. CDR3 DNA sequence: TGTGCCAGCAGCCGGAGACTTCAGGACACCTCCAAAAACATTCAGTACTTC. The chain is built from TRBV3-1 (or the pseudogene TRBV3-2) and TRBJ2-4, with D perhaps matching TRBD1 (5 bases). The V gene's germline CDR1 is LGHDT and CDR2 YNNKEL (reference sequence). Between the trimmed V and J ends, which lost 4 bases and 2 bases, there was a span of 18 bases. The CDR3 is 17 amino acids.

In nucleotides, the CDR3 is TGTGCCAGTACCAGGGGGACAGGGGGCAATGACGGGGAGCTGTTTTTT. Residues: CASTRGTGGNDGELFF. The chain joins TRBV19 to TRBJ2-2; TRBD1 matches at 12 bases. This CDR3 comprises 16 residues. V gave up 7 bases and J gave up 7 bases; unmatched junction bases: 10. CDR1 and CDR2 from the germline V gene are LNHDA and SQIVND (reference sequence).

This chain links TRBV30 with TRBJ2-1; TRBD2 aligns across 8 bases. J lost 1 base, V lost 4 bases, and 3 bases had no gene match. The CDR3 contains 14 residues. Germline lookup yields CDR1 GTSNPN and CDR2 SVGIG (reference sequence). CDR3 protein: CAWKTSGSYNEQFF. The CDR3 DNA is TGTGCCTGGAAAACTAGCGGTTCCTACAATGAGCAGTTCTTC. Complete variable domain (other parts from reference TRBV30 and TRBJ2-1): SQTIHQWPATLVQPVGSPLSLECTVEGTSNPNLYWYRQAAGRGLQLLFYSVGIGQISSEVPQNLSASRPQDRQFILSSKKLLLSDSGFYLCAWKTSGSYNEQFFGPGTRLTVL.

The CDR3 DNA reads as TGCGCCAGCAGCTTGGTGATAGGACTAAACAATGAGCAGTTCTTC. Translating gives CASSLVIGLNNEQFF. The chain employs TRBV5-1 and TRBJ2-1; perhaps TRBD2 as D (6 bases). Germline CDR1 is SGHRS and CDR2 is YFSETQ. This CDR3 is 15 amino acids long. V dropped 0 bases and J dropped 5 bases, with 12 bases sitting between them.

The chain couples TRBV7-9 to TRBJ1-2; 7 positions agree with TRBD1. With V trimmed by 5 bases and J by 7 bases, 10 bases remained unmatched. The germline CDR1 and CDR2 sequences are SEHNR and FQNEAQ (reference sequence). This CDR3 spans 14 amino acids. CDR3: CASSLTGEQIGYTF. The CDR3 DNA reads TGTGCCAGCAGCCTTACAGGGGAACAGATTGGCTACACCTTC.

Here the CDR3 DNA reads TGTGCCAGCAGTCGCTCAGGTGTAAATCAGCCCCAGCATTTT. It codes for CASSRSGVNQPQHF. The chain links TRBV7-8 to TRBJ1-5; the D is unclear. The CDR3 consists of 14 residues. V lost 6 bases and J lost 4, with 13 bases in between. Germline values: CDR1 SGHVS, CDR2 FQNEAQ.

The CDR3 DNA reads as TGTGCCAGTAGTACCGCAGGGATATACGAGCAGTACTTC. Translated: CASSTAGIYEQYF. The chain is built from TRBV19 and TRBJ2-7, with D possibly being TRBD1 (5 bases). The CDR3 sequence is 13 residues long. Germline V lookup: CDR1 LNHDA, CDR2 SQIVND (reference sequence). V lost 4 bases and J lost 4, with 11 bases in between.